This is a list of T cell receptor beta chains from one sample in a study of CD8 T cells in ankylosing spondylitis. TCRdb re-called the 5' RACE reads with MiXCR, one entry per CDR3 protein. The table shows 200,000 to 250,000 distinct CDR3 sequences, with about 16% occurring only once. The material sequenced was blood, either unsorted or a sorted T cell fraction (not recorded which). The receptors were gathered from a male donor with ankylosing spondylitis. Each CDR3 is given with its conserved first and last residue. The D gene is left open where the match is weak. Only some rows state a clone size, as once, few, many or a class for expanded clones.

J gene: TRBJ1-1; V gene: TRBV12-3/TRBV12-4; clone size: .; D gene: .; CDR3 protein: CASSQAGAAEAFF; CDR3 DNA: TGTGCCAGCAGTCAAGCAGGGGCCGCTGAAGCTTTCTTT
J gene: TRBJ2-2; V gene: TRBV10-3; clone size: .; D gene: .; CDR3 protein: CAISEGGELFF; CDR3 DNA: TGTGCCATCAGTGAGGGCGGGGAGCTGTTTTTT
J gene: TRBJ2-7; V gene: TRBV4-2; clone size: few; D gene: .; CDR3 protein: CASSQVGGSSVYEQYF; CDR3 DNA: TGTGCCAGCAGCCAAGTGGGGGGCAGTTCGGTCTACGAGCAGTACTTC
J gene: TRBJ2-7; V gene: TRBV29-1; clone size: few; D gene: TRBD1; CDR3 protein: CSVLDRSSYEQYF; CDR3 DNA: TGCAGCGTTCTGGACAGGAGCTCCTACGAGCAGTACTTC
J gene: TRBJ2-7; V gene: TRBV10-3; clone size: many; D gene: .; CDR3 protein: CAISEGGGTYEQYF; CDR3 DNA: TGTGCCATCAGTGAGGGCGGAGGGACCTACGAGCAGTACTTC
J gene: TRBJ2-7; V gene: TRBV20-1; clone size: few; D gene: TRBD2; CDR3 protein: CSARGLLGTSGTYEQYF; CDR3 DNA: TGCAGTGCTAGGGGACTACTGGGGACTAGCGGTACCTACGAGCAGTACTTC
J gene: TRBJ1-5; V gene: TRBV28; clone size: .; D gene: .; CDR3 protein: CASSLPQGGPSNQPQHF; CDR3 DNA: TGTGCCAGCAGTTTACCGCAGGGAGGCCCAAGCAATCAGCCCCAGCATTTT
J gene: TRBJ2-7; V gene: TRBV5-5; clone size: .; D gene: .; CDR3 protein: CASSSDKTYEQYF; CDR3 DNA: TGTGCCAGCAGCTCGGACAAGACGTACGAGCAGTACTTC
J gene: TRBJ2-7; V gene: TRBV6-1; clone size: many; D gene: .; CDR3 protein: CASSESGRSYEQYF; CDR3 DNA: TGTGCCAGCAGTGAATCGGGACGGAGTTACGAGCAGTACTTC
J gene: TRBJ1-1; V gene: TRBV4-1; clone size: .; D gene: TRBD1; CDR3 protein: CASSRKDRVPEAFF; CDR3 DNA: TGCGCCAGCAGCCGCAAGGACAGGGTACCTGAAGCTTTCTTT
J gene: TRBJ2-3; V gene: TRBV14; clone size: .; D gene: .; CDR3 protein: CASSQLHTDTQYF; CDR3 DNA: TGTGCCAGCAGCCAACTCCACACAGATACGCAGTATTTT
J gene: TRBJ2-5; V gene: TRBV3-1; clone size: few; D gene: .; CDR3 protein: CASSQEGTSYQETQYF; CDR3 DNA: TGTGCCAGCAGCCAAGAGGGGACATCGTACCAAGAGACCCAGTACTTC
J gene: TRBJ2-3; V gene: TRBV7-8; clone size: few; D gene: TRBD1; CDR3 protein: CASSLVRGDREADTQYF; CDR3 DNA: TGTGCCAGCAGCTTAGTCCGTGGGGACAGGGAGGCAGATACGCAGTATTTT
J gene: TRBJ2-3; V gene: TRBV14; clone size: .; D gene: .; CDR3 protein: CASSQVEGEGDTQYF; CDR3 DNA: TGTGCCAGCAGCCAAGTGGAGGGGGAAGGAGATACGCAGTATTTT
J gene: TRBJ1-2; V gene: TRBV29-1; clone size: .; D gene: TRBD1; CDR3 protein: CSVQGAYGYTF; CDR3 DNA: TGCAGCGTCCAGGGGGCGTATGGCTACACCTTC
J gene: TRBJ2-7; V gene: TRBV3-1; clone size: few; D gene: .; CDR3 protein: CASSQAGAGYEQYF; CDR3 DNA: TGTGCCAGCAGCCAGGCGGGGGCGGGTTACGAGCAGTACTTC
J gene: TRBJ1-1; V gene: TRBV30; clone size: .; D gene: .; CDR3 protein: CAAGVGEAFF; CDR3 DNA: TGTGCCGCAGGCGTAGGAGAAGCTTTCTTT
J gene: TRBJ2-1; V gene: TRBV12-3/TRBV12-4; clone size: many; D gene: .; CDR3 protein: CASSFPPAGINEQFF; CDR3 DNA: TGTGCCAGCAGTTTCCCCCCGGCGGGAATCAATGAGCAGTTCTTC
J gene: TRBJ2-2; V gene: TRBV29-1; clone size: few; D gene: .; CDR3 protein: CSAYWAGELFF; CDR3 DNA: TGCAGCGCGTACTGGGCCGGGGAGCTGTTTTTT
J gene: TRBJ1-1; V gene: TRBV7-9; clone size: few; D gene: .; CDR3 protein: CASSLEKGYTEAFF; CDR3 DNA: TGTGCCAGCAGCTTAGAGAAGGGTTACACTGAAGCTTTCTTT
J gene: TRBJ2-2; V gene: TRBV20-1; clone size: few; D gene: .; CDR3 protein: CSARTRTGELFF; CDR3 DNA: TGCAGTGCCCGAACACGGACCGGGGAGCTGTTTTTT
J gene: TRBJ1-1; V gene: TRBV6-5; clone size: .; D gene: .; CDR3 protein: CASSYVGQLFYTEAFF; CDR3 DNA: TGTGCCAGCAGTTACGTAGGACAACTTTTTTACACTGAAGCTTTCTTT
J gene: TRBJ2-7; V gene: TRBV20-1; clone size: .; D gene: TRBD1; CDR3 protein: CSARGVPGTGEYEQYF; CDR3 DNA: TGCAGTGCTAGAGGGGTCCCCGGGACAGGGGAGTACGAGCAGTACTTC
J gene: TRBJ2-1; V gene: TRBV5-1; clone size: many; D gene: .; CDR3 protein: CASSTEQVITYNEQFF; CDR3 DNA: TGCGCCAGCAGCACGGAACAGGTAATCACCTACAATGAGCAGTTCTTC
J gene: TRBJ2-2; V gene: TRBV12-3/TRBV12-4; clone size: .; D gene: .; CDR3 protein: CASSFGGVGELFF; CDR3 DNA: TGTGCCAGCAGTTTTGGTGGTGTCGGGGAGCTGTTTTTT
J gene: TRBJ2-5; V gene: TRBV4-1; clone size: few; D gene: .; CDR3 protein: CASSQDGKEETQYF; CDR3 DNA: TGCGCCAGCAGCCAAGACGGGAAGGAGGAGACCCAGTACTTC
J gene: TRBJ2-3; V gene: TRBV6-5; clone size: .; D gene: TRBD2; CDR3 protein: CASSYGATSGRAGTDTQYF; CDR3 DNA: TGTGCCAGCAGTTACGGCGCTACGAGCGGGAGGGCGGGAACAGATACGCAGTATTTT
J gene: TRBJ1-1; V gene: TRBV15; clone size: few; D gene: .; CDR3 protein: CATSRVTGNTEAFF; CDR3 DNA: TGTGCCACCAGCAGAGTGACGGGGAACACTGAAGCTTTCTTT
J gene: TRBJ1-2; V gene: TRBV27; clone size: .; D gene: TRBD1; CDR3 protein: CASSFTRDRGLYTF; CDR3 DNA: TGTGCCAGCAGTTTCACCCGGGACAGGGGGCTCTACACCTTC
J gene: TRBJ2-3; V gene: TRBV7-9; clone size: .; D gene: .; CDR3 protein: CASSPTVTDTQYF; CDR3 DNA: TGTGCCAGCAGCCCAACGGTCACAGATACGCAGTATTTT
J gene: TRBJ1-1; V gene: TRBV24-1; clone size: .; D gene: .; CDR3 protein: CATSDMPGQRAFF; CDR3 DNA: TGTGCCACCAGTGATATGCCCGGACAGCGTGCTTTCTTT
J gene: TRBJ2-7; V gene: TRBV7-9; clone size: .; D gene: TRBD2; CDR3 protein: CASSAGTNTYEQYF; CDR3 DNA: TGTGCCAGCAGCGCCGGGACTAACACCTACGAGCAGTACTTC
J gene: TRBJ2-7; V gene: TRBV6-6; clone size: .; D gene: .; CDR3 protein: CASSSITPDEQYF; CDR3 DNA: TGTGCCAGCAGCTCTATTACACCCGACGAGCAGTACTTC
J gene: TRBJ2-7; V gene: TRBV9; clone size: .; D gene: .; CDR3 protein: CASSLADRRYEQYF; CDR3 DNA: TGTGCCAGCAGCTTAGCAGACCGCCGGTACGAGCAGTACTTC
J gene: TRBJ1-6; V gene: TRBV18; clone size: once; D gene: TRBD1; CDR3 protein: CASHIEDRDGNSPLHF; CDR3 DNA: TGTGCCAGCCATATAGAGGACAGGGATGGAAATTCACCCCTCCACTTT
J gene: TRBJ1-6; V gene: TRBV7-3; clone size: .; D gene: TRBD1; CDR3 protein: CASGPDRGLYYNSPLHF; CDR3 DNA: TGTGCCAGCGGCCCGGACAGGGGGTTATACTATAATTCACCCCTCCACTTT
J gene: TRBJ1-1; V gene: TRBV4-1; clone size: .; D gene: TRBD1; CDR3 protein: CASSPLQGAIGTEAFF; CDR3 DNA: TGCGCCAGCAGCCCATTACAGGGGGCCATTGGCACTGAAGCTTTCTTT
J gene: TRBJ1-1; V gene: TRBV29-1; clone size: .; D gene: .; CDR3 protein: CSVFITLTEAFF; CDR3 DNA: TGCAGCGTTTTTATAACCCTTACTGAAGCTTTCTTT